These 7 T cell receptor beta chains came from one sample sequenced in a study of blood T cell repertoires in COVID-19. Profiled with immunoSEQ multiplex PCR; TCRdb holds only in-frame clones, not every one. Here the sample spans under 70,000 clones, about 86% being singletons. Material: peripheral blood. The receptor set was obtained from a man aged 50-59 years with acute or convalescent COVID-19.

The rearrangement joins TRBV9 to TRBJ2-1; 8 nucleotides agree with TRBD2. The V segment lost 0 bases and the J segment 3 bases; nucleotides outside the gene matches: 2. In germline, CDR1 is SGDLS, CDR2 YYNGEE. The CDR3 consists of 15 residues. This chain's CDR3 is CASSVVAGNYNEQFF. The CDR3, as DNA: TGTGCCAGCAGCGTAGTAGCGGGAAACTACAATGAGCAGTTCTTC.

The chain joins TRBV6-4 to TRBJ1-1; 9 bases match TRBD1. CDR3 length equals 15 residues. V trimming: 5 bases; J trimming: 6 bases; junction bases outside the gene matches: 10. Germline CDR1 MRHNA, CDR2 SNTAGT. The CDR3: CASSRGDRAGAEAFF. CDR3 in DNA: TGTGCCAGCAGTCGGGGGGACAGGGCCGGCGCTGAAGCTTTCTTT.

The chain recombines TRBV18 with TRBJ1-2; 8 bases align to TRBD1. Germline values: CDR1 KGHSH, CDR2 LQKENI. This CDR3 has 15 amino acids. V lost 2 bases to trimming and J lost 8 bases; unmatched junction nucleotides: 10. The CDR3 sequence is CASSPSSQGARGYTF. CDR3 DNA: TGTGCCAGCTCACCATCTTCCCAGGGGGCCCGGGGCTACACCTTC.

The chain recombines TRBV25-1 with TRBJ2-5; D is possibly TRBD2 (5 bases). This CDR3 spans 15 amino acids. The V gene's germline CDR1 is MGHDK and CDR2 SYGVNS. V shed 5 bases and J shed 4 bases, with 17 bases lying between them. Here the CDR3 reads CASSPRSGSGETQYF. Here the CDR3 DNA reads TGTGCCAGCAGTCCGCGAAGCGGCTCAGGAGAGACCCAGTACTTC.

The chain joins TRBV14 to TRBJ2-3; 7 nucleotides align to TRBD2. The CDR3 is 15 residues long. Germline V gene lookup returns CDR1 SGHDN and CDR2 FVKESK. J lost 6 bases, V lost 0 bases, and 6 bases had no gene match. CDR3 loop: CASSQERGTGDTQYF. For the CDR3, the DNA is TGTGCCAGCAGCCAAGAGCGGGGGACCGGGGATACGCAGTATTTT. The full variable domain, in which reference TRBV14 and TRBJ2-3 provide the parts outside the CDR3, is EAGVTQFPSHSVIEKGQTVTLRCDPISGHDNLYWYRRVMGKEIKFLLHFVKESKQDESGMPNNRFLAERTGGTYSTLKVQPAELEDSGVYFCASSQERGTGDTQYFGPGTRLTVL.

This clone was seen more than once but under ten times. The J gene is TRBJ2-7, the V gene TRBV14, with 7 bases aligning to TRBD2. With 2 bases clipped from V and 3 bases from J, the junction kept 7 bases outside the gene matches. This CDR3 contains 15 residues. Germline V CDR1 and CDR2: SGHDN, FVKESK. The CDR3 nucleotides are TGTGCCAGCAGCCAAAAGCTAGCGGTAATCTACGAGCAGTACTTC. It translates to CASSQKLAVIYEQYF. The whole variable domain, remainder taken from reference TRBV14 and TRBJ2-7, is EAGVTQFPSHSVIEKGQTVTLRCDPISGHDNLYWYRRVMGKEIKFLLHFVKESKQDESGMPNNRFLAERTGGTYSTLKVQPAELEDSGVYFCASSQKLAVIYEQYFGPGTRLTVT.

The rearrangement uses TRBV12-3 or TRBV12-4 and TRBJ2-3; no definite D call. Trimming stripped 6 bases from V and 1 base from J, with 5 bases between. The CDR3 is 12 residues long. CDR3: CASSSGTDTQYF. CDR3 coding DNA: TGTGCCAGCAGCTCCGGCACAGATACGCAGTATTTT.